This entry lists 7 T cell receptor beta chains sequenced from one sample in a study of blood T cell repertoires in COVID-19. The assay was immunoSEQ multiplex PCR, and TCRdb's table has in-frame clones only and misses some. The sample contains 110,000 to 150,000 clones, approximately 80% of which appear only once. Sequenced input: peripheral blood. The source of these receptors is a human donor in a cohort sampled during active COVID-19.

V and J are TRBV5-1 and TRBJ2-5; 12 bases are shared with TRBD2. Germline trimming cut 4 bases from V and 2 bases from J; bases unmatched to any gene: 3. This CDR3 is built from 15 residues. Germline values: CDR1 SGHRS, CDR2 YFSETQ. CDR3 DNA sequence: TGCGCCAGCAGCCCACTAGCGGGGGGACAAGAGACCCAGTACTTC. Protein: CASSPLAGGQETQYF.

This clone appeared a single time. V gene TRBV30 combines with J gene TRBJ2-1; tentative D call: TRBD2 (5 bases). CDR3 size: 12 residues. Germline V lookup: CDR1 GTSNPN, CDR2 SVGIG (reference sequence). Trimming left V 2 bases short and J 10 bases short, with 12 bases between. CDR3 in amino acids: CAWSLGKREQFF. The CDR3 bases are TGTGCCTGGAGTCTGGGTAAGCGGGAGCAGTTCTTC.

The V call is TRBV24-1, the J call TRBJ1-1; no firm D call. The germline V gene has CDR1 KGHDR and CDR2 SFDVKD. Trimming shortened V by 0 bases and J by 3 bases, and 10 bases separated the two germline ends. CDR3 length: 15 residues. CDR3 in amino acids: CATSDLNLGDTEAFF. The CDR3 bases are TGTGCCACCAGTGATTTGAATCTGGGCGACACTGAAGCTTTCTTT.

The J gene is TRBJ2-2, the V gene TRBV4-1; 8 nucleotides align to TRBD2. Trimming at V came to 3 bases and at J to 7 bases, leaving 10 bases not matched to a gene. From germline, CDR1 is MGHRA and CDR2 YSYEKL. The CDR3 sequence is 16 residues long. Here the CDR3 reads CASSQLGAGVVGELFF. CDR3 DNA: TGCGCCAGCAGCCAGCTGGGAGCGGGAGTAGTCGGGGAGCTGTTTTTT.

This chain connects TRBV30 to TRBJ1-3; D unresolved. Germline CDR1 GTSNPN, CDR2 SVGIG (reference sequence). Trimming left V 4 bases short and J 5 bases short, with 9 bases between. The length of the CDR3 is 12 residues. The CDR3 here is CAWTRLRNTIYF. The CDR3 nucleotides read TGTGCCTGGACCCGGTTGAGAAACACCATATATTTT.

This rearrangement joins TRBV7-9 to TRBJ2-7; TRBD2 aligns across 14 bases. The CDR3 loop spans 18 amino acids. Germline loops: CDR1 SEHNR, CDR2 FQNEAQ (reference sequence). V shed 5 bases, J shed 6 bases, and the junction held 15 bases outside the gene matches. In DNA form, the CDR3 reads TGTGCCAGCAGCCCTGGGACTAGCGGGGGCCACCGGCATACCGAGCAGTACTTC. This translates into CASSPGTSGGHRHTEQYF.

This clone has just a few counts. The chain is built from TRBV19 and TRBJ1-1; 8 nucleotides agree with TRBD1. The CDR3 contains 17 residues. The trim removed 4 bases at V and 0 bases at J, leaving 10 bases unmatched. CDR1 and CDR2 from the germline V gene are LNHDA and SQIVND (reference sequence). CDR3 DNA sequence: TGTGCCAGTAGTACCTACTACAGGGGGGTTATGAACACTGAAGCTTTCTTT. As protein: CASSTYYRGVMNTEAFF.